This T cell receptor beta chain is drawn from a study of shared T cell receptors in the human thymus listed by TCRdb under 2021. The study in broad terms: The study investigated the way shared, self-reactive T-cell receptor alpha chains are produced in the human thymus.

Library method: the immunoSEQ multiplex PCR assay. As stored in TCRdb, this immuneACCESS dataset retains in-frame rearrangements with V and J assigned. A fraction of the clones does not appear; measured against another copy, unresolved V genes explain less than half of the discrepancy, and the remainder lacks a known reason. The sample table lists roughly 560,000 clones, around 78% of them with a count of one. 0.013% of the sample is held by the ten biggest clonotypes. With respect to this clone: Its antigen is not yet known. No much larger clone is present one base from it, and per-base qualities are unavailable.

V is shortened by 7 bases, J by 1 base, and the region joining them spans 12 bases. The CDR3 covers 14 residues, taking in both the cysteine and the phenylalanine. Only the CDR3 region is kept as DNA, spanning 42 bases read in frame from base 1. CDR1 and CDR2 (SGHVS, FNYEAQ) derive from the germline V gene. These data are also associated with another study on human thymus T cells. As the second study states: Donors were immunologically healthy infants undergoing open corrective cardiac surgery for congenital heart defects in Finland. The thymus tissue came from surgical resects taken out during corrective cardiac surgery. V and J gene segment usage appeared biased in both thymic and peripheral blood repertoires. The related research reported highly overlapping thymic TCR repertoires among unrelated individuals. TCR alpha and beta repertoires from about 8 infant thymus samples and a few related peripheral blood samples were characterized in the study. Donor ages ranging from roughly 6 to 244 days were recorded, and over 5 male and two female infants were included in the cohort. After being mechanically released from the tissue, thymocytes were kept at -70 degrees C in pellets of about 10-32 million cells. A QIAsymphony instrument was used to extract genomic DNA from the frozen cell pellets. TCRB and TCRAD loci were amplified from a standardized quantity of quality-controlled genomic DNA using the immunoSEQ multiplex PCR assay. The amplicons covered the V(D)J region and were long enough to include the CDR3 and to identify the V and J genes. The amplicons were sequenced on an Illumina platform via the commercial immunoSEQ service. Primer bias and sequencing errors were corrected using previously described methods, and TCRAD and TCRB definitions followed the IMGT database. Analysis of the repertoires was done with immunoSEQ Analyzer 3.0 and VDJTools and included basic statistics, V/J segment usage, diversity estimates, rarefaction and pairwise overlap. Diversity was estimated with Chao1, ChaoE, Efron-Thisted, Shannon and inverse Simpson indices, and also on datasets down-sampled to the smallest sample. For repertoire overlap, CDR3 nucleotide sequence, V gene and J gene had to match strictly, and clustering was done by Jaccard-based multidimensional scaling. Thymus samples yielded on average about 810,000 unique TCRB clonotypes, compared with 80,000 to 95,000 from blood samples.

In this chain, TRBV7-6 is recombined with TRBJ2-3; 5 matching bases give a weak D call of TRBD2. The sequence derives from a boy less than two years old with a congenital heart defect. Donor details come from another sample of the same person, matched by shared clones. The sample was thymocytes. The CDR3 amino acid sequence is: CASTLDGGTDTQYF. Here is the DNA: TGTGCCAGCACTCTGGACGGGGGCACAGATACGCAGTATTTT.